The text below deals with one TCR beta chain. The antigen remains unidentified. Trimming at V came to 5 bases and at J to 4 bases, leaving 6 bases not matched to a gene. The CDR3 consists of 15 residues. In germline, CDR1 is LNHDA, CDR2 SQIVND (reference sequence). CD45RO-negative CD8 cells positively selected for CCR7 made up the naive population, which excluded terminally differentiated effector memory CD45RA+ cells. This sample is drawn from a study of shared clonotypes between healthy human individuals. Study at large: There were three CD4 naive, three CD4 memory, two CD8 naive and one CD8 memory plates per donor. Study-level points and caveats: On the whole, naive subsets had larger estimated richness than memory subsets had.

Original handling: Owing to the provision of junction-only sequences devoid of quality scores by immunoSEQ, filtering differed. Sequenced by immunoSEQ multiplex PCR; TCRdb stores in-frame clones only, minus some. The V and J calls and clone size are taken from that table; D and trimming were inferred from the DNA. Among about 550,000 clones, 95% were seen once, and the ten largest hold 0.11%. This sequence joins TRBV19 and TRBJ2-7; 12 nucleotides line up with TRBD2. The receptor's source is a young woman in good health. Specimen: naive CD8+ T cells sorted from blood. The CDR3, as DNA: TGTGCCAGTAGTCCCGCGGGACTAGCGGGTTACGAGCAGTACTTC. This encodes CASSPAGLAGYEQYF.